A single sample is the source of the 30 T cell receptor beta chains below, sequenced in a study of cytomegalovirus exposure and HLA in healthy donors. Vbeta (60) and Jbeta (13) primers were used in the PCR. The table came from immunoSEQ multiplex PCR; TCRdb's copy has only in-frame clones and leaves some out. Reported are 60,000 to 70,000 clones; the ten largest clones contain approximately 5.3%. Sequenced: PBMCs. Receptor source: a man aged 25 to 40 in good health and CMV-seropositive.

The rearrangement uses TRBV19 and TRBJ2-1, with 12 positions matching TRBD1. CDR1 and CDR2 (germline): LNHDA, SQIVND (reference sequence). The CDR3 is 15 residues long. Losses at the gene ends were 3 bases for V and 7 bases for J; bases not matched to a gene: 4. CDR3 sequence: CASSMGDRGRNEQFF. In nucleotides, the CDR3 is TGTGCCAGTAGTATGGGGGACAGGGGGCGGAATGAGCAGTTCTTC.

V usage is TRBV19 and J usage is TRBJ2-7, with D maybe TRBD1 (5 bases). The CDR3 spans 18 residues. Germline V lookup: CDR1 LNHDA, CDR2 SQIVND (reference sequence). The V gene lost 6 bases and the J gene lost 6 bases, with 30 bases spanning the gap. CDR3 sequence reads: CASSPDPPSSGNPLEQYF. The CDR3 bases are TGTGCCAGTAGCCCGGACCCTCCAAGTTCAGGGAACCCGCTCGAGCAGTACTTC.

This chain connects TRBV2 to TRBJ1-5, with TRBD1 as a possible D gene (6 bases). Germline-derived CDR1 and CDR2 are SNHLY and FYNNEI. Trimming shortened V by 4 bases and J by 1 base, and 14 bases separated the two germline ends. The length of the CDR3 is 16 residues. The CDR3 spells CASSAQQGRSNQPQHF. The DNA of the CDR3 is TGTGCCAGCAGTGCACAACAGGGCCGGAGCAATCAGCCCCAGCATTTT.

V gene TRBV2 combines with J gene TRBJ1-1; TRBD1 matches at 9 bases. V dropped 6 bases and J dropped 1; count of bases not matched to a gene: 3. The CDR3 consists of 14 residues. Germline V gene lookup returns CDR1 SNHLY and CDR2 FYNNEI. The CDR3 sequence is CASRGQGGNTEAFF. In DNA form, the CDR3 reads TGTGCCAGCAGGGGACAGGGAGGGAACACTGAAGCTTTCTTT.

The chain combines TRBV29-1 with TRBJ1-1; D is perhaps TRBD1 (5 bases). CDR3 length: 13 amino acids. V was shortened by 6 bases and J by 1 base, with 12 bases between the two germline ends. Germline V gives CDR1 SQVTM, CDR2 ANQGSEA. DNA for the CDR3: TGCAGCGTGGGACTCCACAAGAACACTGAAGCTTTCTTT. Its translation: CSVGLHKNTEAFF. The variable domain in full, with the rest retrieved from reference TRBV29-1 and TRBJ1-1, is SAVISQKPSRDICQRGTSLTIQCQVDSQVTMMFWYRQQPGQSLTLIATANQGSEATYESGFVIDKFPISRPNLTFSTLTVSNMSPEDSSIYLCSVGLHKNTEAFFGQGTRLTVV.

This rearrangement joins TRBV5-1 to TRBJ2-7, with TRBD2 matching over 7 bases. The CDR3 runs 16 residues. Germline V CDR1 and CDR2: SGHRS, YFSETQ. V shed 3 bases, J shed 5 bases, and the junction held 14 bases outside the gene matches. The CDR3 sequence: CASSSPSEREVDEQYF. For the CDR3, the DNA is TGCGCCAGCAGCTCACCCTCTGAGCGGGAAGTGGACGAGCAGTACTTC.

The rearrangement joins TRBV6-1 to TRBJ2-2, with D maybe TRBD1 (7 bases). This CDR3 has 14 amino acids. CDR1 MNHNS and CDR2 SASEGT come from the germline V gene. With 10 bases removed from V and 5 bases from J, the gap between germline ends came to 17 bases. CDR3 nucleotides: TGTGCCATTCAGGGGGGTTTGATGACCGGGGAGCTGTTTTTT. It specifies CAIQGGLMTGELFF.

CDR3 in DNA: TGTGCCAGTAGTAGCTTTCAGGGAAGTTACGAGCAGTACTTC. Protein: CASSSFQGSYEQYF. The chain employs TRBV19 and TRBJ2-7; a weak D match, TRBD1 (5 bases). With 4 bases removed from V and 4 bases from J, the gap between germline ends came to 14 bases. Germline CDR1 is LNHDA and CDR2 is SQIVND (reference sequence). CDR3 size: 14 residues.

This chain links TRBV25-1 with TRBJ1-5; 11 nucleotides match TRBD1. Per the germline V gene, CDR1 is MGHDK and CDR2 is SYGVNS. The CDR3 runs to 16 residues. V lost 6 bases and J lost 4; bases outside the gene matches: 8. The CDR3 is CASSPKGQGGNQPQHF. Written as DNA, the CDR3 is TGTGCCAGCAGCCCCAAGGGACAGGGGGGGAATCAGCCCCAGCATTTT.

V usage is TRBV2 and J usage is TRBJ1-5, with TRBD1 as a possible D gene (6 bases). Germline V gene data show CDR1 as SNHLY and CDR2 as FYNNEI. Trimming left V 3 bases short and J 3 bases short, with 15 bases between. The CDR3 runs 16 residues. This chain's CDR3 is CASSEERSGHNQPQHF. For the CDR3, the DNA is TGTGCCAGCAGTGAGGAGCGGTCGGGACACAATCAGCCCCAGCATTTT. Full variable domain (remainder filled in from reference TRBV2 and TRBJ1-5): EPEVTQTPSHQVTQMGQEVILRCVPISNHLYFYWYRQILGQKVEFLVSFYNNEISEKSEIFDDQFSVERPDGSNFTLKIRSTKLEDSAMYFCASSEERSGHNQPQHFGDGTRLSIL.

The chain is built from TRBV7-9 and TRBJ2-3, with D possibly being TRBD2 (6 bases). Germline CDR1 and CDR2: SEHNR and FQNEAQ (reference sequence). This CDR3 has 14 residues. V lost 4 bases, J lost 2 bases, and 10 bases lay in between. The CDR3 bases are TGTGCCAGCAGCTCCTGGGGGGACACAGATACGCAGTATTTT. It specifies CASSSWGDTDTQYF. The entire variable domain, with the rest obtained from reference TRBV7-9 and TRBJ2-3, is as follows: DTGVSQNPRHKITKRGQNVTFRCDPISEHNRLYWYRQTLGQGPEFLTYFQNEAQLEKSRLLSDRFSAERPKGSFSTLEIQRTEQGDSAMYLCASSSWGDTDTQYFGPGTRLTVL.

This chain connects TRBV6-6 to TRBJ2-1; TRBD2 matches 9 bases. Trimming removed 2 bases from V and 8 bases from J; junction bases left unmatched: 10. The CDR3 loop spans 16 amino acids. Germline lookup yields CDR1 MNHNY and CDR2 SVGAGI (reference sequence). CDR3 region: CASSYLIAGVVDEQFF. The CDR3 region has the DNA TGTGCCAGCAGTTACCTTATAGCGGGAGTCGTAGATGAGCAGTTCTTC.

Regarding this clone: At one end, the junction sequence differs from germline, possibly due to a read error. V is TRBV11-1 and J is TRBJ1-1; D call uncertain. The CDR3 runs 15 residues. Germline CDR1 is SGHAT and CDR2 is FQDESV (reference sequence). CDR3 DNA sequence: TGTGCCAGCAGCTTATACCCCACCGGGAACACTGAAGATTTCTTT. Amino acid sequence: CASSLYPTGNTEDFF.

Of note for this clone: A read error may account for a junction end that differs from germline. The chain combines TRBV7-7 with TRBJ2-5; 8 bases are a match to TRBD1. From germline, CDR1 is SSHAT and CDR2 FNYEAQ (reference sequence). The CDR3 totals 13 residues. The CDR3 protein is CASSTRGLETQYF. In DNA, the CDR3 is TGTGCTAGCAGCACCAGGGGGCTAGAGACCCAGTACTTC.

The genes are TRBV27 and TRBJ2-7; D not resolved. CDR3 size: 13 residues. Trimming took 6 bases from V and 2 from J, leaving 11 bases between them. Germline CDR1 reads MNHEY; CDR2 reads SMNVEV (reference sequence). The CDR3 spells CASSWAGTYEQYF. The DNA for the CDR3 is TGTGCCAGCAGCTGGGCAGGAACCTACGAGCAGTACTTC.

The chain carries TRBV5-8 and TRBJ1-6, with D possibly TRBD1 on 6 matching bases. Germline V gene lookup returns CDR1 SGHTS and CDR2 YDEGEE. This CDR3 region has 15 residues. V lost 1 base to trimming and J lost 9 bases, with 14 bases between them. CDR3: CASSLLGRGSSPLHF. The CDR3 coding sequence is TGTGCCAGCAGCTTGTTGGGCAGGGGATCTTCACCCCTCCACTTT.

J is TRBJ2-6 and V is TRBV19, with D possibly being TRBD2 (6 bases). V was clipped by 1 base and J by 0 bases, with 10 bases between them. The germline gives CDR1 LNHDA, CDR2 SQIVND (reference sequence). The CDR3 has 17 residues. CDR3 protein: CASSIVRGLSGANVLTF. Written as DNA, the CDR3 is TGTGCCAGTAGTATAGTGAGGGGACTCTCTGGGGCCAACGTCCTGACTTTC.

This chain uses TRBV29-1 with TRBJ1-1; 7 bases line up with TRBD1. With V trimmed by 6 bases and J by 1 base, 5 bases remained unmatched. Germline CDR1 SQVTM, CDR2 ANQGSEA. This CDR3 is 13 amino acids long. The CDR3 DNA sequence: TGCAGCGTACTACAGGGGACGAACACTGAAGCTTTCTTT. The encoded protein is CSVLQGTNTEAFF. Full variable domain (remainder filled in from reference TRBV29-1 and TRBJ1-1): SAVISQKPSRDICQRGTSLTIQCQVDSQVTMMFWYRQQPGQSLTLIATANQGSEATYESGFVIDKFPISRPNLTFSTLTVSNMSPEDSSIYLCSVLQGTNTEAFFGQGTRLTVV.

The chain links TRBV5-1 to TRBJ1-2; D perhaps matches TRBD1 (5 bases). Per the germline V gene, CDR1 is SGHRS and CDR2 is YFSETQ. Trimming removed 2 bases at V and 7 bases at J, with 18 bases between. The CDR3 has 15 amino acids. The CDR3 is CASSFMTGEVGGYTF. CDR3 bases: TGCGCCAGCAGCTTCATGACGGGGGAAGTGGGTGGCTACACCTTC.

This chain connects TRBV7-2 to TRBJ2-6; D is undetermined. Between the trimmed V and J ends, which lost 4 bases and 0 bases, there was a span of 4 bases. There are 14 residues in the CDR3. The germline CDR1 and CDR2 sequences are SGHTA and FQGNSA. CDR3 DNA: TGTGCCAGCAGCTCTTACTCTGGGGCCAACGTCCTGACTTTC. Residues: CASSSYSGANVLTF. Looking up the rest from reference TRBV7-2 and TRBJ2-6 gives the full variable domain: GAGVSQSPSNKVTEKGKDVELRCDPISGHTALYWYRQSLGQGLEFLIYFQGNSAPDKSGLPSDRFSAERTGGSVSTLTIQRTQQEDSAVYLCASSSYSGANVLTFGAGSRLTVL.

CDR3 nucleotides: TGTGCCAGCACAGGGTCTGGGGCCAACGTCCTGACTTTC. Translation: CASTGSGANVLTF. This chain links TRBV25-1 with TRBJ2-6; the D gene is possibly TRBD1 (5 bases). Germline V lookup: CDR1 MGHDK, CDR2 SYGVNS. The V and J ends lost 7 bases and 1 base respectively, with 5 bases between them. The CDR3 runs 13 residues.

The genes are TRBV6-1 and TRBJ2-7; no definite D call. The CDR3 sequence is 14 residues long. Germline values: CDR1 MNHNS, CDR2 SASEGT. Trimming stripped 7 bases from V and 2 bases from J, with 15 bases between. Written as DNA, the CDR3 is TGTGCCAGCAACCCCAGGTTCTCCGCCTACGAGCAGTACTTC. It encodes CASNPRFSAYEQYF.

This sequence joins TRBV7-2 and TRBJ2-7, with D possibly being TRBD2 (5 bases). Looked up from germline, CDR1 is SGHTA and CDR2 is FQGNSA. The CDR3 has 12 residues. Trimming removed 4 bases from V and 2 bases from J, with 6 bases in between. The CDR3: CASSSEAYEQYF. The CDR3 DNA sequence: TGTGCCAGCAGCTCGGAGGCCTACGAGCAGTACTTC.

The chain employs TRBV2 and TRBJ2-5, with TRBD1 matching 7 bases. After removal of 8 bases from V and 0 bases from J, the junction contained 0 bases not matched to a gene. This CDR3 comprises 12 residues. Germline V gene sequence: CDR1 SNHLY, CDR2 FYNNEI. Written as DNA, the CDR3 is TGTGCCAGCGGGACAGACCAAGAGACCCAGTACTTC. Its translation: CASGTDQETQYF. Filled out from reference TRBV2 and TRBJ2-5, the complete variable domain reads EPEVTQTPSHQVTQMGQEVILRCVPISNHLYFYWYRQILGQKVEFLVSFYNNEISEKSEIFDDQFSVERPDGSNFTLKIRSTKLEDSAMYFCASGTDQETQYFGPGTRLLVL.

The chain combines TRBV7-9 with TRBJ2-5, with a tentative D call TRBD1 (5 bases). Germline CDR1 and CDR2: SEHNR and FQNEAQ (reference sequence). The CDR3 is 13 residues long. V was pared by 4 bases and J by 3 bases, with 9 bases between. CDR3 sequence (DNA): TGTGCCAGCAGCTCCGCAGGGAAAGAGACCCAGTACTTC. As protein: CASSSAGKETQYF.

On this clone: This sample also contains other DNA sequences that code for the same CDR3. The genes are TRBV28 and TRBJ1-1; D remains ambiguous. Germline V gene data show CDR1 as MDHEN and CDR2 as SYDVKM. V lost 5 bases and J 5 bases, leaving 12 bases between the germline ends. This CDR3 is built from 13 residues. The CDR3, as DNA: TGTGCCAGCAGTCTACACCGAGGGACTGAAGCTTTCTTT. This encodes CASSLHRGTEAFF.

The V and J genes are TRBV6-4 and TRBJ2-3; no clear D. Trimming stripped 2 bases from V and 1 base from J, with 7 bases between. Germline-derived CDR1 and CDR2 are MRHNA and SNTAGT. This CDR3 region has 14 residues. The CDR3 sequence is CASSDEVGTDTQYF. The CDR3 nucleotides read TGTGCCAGCAGTGACGAGGTCGGCACAGATACGCAGTATTTT.

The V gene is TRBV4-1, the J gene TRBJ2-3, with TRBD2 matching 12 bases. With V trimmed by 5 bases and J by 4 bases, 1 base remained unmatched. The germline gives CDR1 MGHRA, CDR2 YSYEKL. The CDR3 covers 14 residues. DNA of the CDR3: TGCGCCAGCAGCTCTAGCGGGGGGGCAGATACGCAGTATTTT. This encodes CASSSSGGADTQYF.

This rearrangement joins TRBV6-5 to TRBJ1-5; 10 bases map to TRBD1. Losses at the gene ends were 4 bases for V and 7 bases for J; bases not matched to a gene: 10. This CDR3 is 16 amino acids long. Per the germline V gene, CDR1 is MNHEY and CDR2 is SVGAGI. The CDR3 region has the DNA TGTGCCAGCAGTTCGACCGGGACAGGGGCCGCGCAGCCCCAGCATTTT. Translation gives CASSSTGTGAAQPQHF.

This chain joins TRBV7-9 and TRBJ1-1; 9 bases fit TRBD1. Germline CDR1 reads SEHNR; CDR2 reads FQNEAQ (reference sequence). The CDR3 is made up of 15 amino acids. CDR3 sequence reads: CATTGGVTPNTEAFF. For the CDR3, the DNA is TGTGCAACTACAGGGGGCGTGACACCGAACACTGAAGCTTTCTTT.